The source of this TCR beta chain is a study of shared clonotypes between healthy human individuals. Details on this clone: The same CDR3 also results from other DNA sequences found in this sample.

Method: immunoSEQ multiplex PCR; TCRdb's copy keeps in-frame clones and lacks some. The sample holds 2 million to 2.5 million clones, around 95% seen once. J was trimmed by 5 bases and V by 5 bases; bases with no gene match: 7. The CDR3 covers 15 residues. Looked up from germline, CDR1 is MNHNS and CDR2 is SASEGT. This receptor was taken from a man between 18 and 35 years old in good health. The chain couples TRBV6-1 to TRBJ2-1, with 9 bases fitting TRBD2. What was sequenced was naive CD4+ T cells sorted from blood. Subset meaning: CD45RA+ positively selected. The CDR3 sequence: CASSSRLAANNEQFF. In DNA, the CDR3 is TGTGCCAGCAGTTCCCGACTAGCGGCGAACAATGAGCAGTTCTTC.